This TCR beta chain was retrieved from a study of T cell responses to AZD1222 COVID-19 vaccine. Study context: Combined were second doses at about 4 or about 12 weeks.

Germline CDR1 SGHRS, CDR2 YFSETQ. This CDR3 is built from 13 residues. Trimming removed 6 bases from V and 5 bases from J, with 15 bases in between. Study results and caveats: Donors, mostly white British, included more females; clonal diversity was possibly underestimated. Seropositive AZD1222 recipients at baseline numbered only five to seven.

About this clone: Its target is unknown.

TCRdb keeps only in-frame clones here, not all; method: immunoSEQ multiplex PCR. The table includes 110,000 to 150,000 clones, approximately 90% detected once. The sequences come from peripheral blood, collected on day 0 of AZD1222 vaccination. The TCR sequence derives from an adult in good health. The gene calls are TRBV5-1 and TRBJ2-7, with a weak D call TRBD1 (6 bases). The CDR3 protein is CASNPGQPNEQYF. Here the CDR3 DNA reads TGCGCCAGCAACCCGGGACAACCCAACGAGCAGTACTTC.